A single sample is the source of the 27 T cell receptor beta chains below, sequenced in a study of blood T cell repertoires in COVID-19. Sequenced by immunoSEQ multiplex PCR; TCRdb stores in-frame clones only, minus some. The table lists around 150,000 clones, 80% to 90% of them singletons, with 3% to 4% in the top ten. Specimen: peripheral blood. These receptors came from a man in his 70s with acute or convalescent COVID-19.

The chain is built from TRBV2 and TRBJ1-1; 8 nucleotides align to TRBD1. This CDR3 spans 16 amino acids. Germline assignment: CDR1 SNHLY and CDR2 FYNNEI. J was trimmed by 0 bases and V by 5 bases; bases with no gene match: 8. The CDR3 nucleotides are TGTGCCAGCAGTAGAGACAGGGGAAACATGAACACTGAAGCTTTCTTT. Encoded protein: CASSRDRGNMNTEAFF.

The chain has TRBV27 and TRBJ2-7; D unresolved. V shed 0 bases and J shed 3 bases, with 9 bases lying between them. Per germline, CDR1 MNHEY and CDR2 SMNVEV (reference sequence). The CDR3 is made up of 14 amino acids. The CDR3 is CASSLSAGSYEQYF. The DNA for the CDR3 is TGTGCCAGCAGTTTATCGGCAGGCAGCTACGAGCAGTACTTC.

This chain connects TRBV28 to TRBJ1-1; D is uncertain. V gave up 5 bases and J gave up 4 bases, with 14 bases separating them. The CDR3 has 14 residues. Per the germline V gene, CDR1 is MDHEN and CDR2 is SYDVKM. The CDR3 protein is CASSPAWAVTEAFF. As DNA, the CDR3 is TGTGCCAGCAGTCCTGCTTGGGCCGTCACTGAAGCTTTCTTT.

This chain connects TRBV24-1 to TRBJ2-2, with 9 bases matching TRBD1. Per germline, CDR1 KGHDR and CDR2 SFDVKD. CDR3 size: 16 residues. The trim removed 7 bases at V and 0 bases at J, leaving 5 bases unmatched. This chain's CDR3 is CATSPQGAANTGELFF. In DNA form, the CDR3 reads TGTGCCACCAGCCCACAGGGGGCCGCGAACACCGGGGAGCTGTTTTTT.

This chain links TRBV28 with TRBJ2-1; tentative D call: TRBD2 (6 bases). The CDR3 is made up of 14 amino acids. CDR1 is MDHEN, CDR2 SYDVKM, per germline. V was trimmed by 4 bases and J by 15 bases, leaving 22 bases between them. CDR3 sequence: CASSSGFTGAKPFF. CDR3 in DNA: TGTGCCAGCAGTTCGGGATTCACGGGAGCCAAGCCGTTCTTC.

This chain links TRBV28 with TRBJ2-1, with D possibly matching TRBD2 (5 bases). The V end was cut by 5 bases, the J end by 8 bases, with 10 bases between. CDR3 length equals 12 residues. Germline V CDR1 and CDR2: MDHEN, SYDVKM. The DNA of the CDR3 is TGTGCCAGCAGTAATACTAGGCATGAGCAGTTCTTC. This translates into CASSNTRHEQFF.

The CDR3, as DNA: TGTGCCAGCAGTCTGGACAGGGGTTACTCTGAAAAACTGTTTTTT. Its protein product is CASSLDRGYSEKLFF. The gene calls are TRBV28 and TRBJ1-4; 9 bases are a match to TRBD1. This CDR3 is 15 amino acids long. Germline V gene sequence: CDR1 MDHEN, CDR2 SYDVKM. V dropped 5 bases and J dropped 7; count of bases not matched to a gene: 8.

J is TRBJ2-7 and V is TRBV14, with TRBD1 as a possible D gene (6 bases). Germline loops: CDR1 SGHDN, CDR2 FVKESK. This CDR3 region has 13 residues. Trimming shortened V by 5 bases and J by 9 bases, and 17 bases separated the two germline ends. The CDR3 DNA reads TGTGCCAGCAGCGAGGACAGAGCTGGTTTGCAGTACTTC. Translation gives CASSEDRAGLQYF.

The V and J genes are TRBV29-1 and TRBJ2-2, with a tentative D call TRBD2 (5 bases). The germline V gene encodes CDR1 SQVTM and CDR2 ANQGSEA. This CDR3 has 13 amino acids. The V and J ends lost 7 bases and 2 bases respectively, with 11 bases between them. The CDR3 is CSARLTNTGELFF. DNA of the CDR3: TGCAGCGCCCGACTAACCAACACCGGGGAGCTGTTTTTT.

The chain has TRBV19 and TRBJ2-3; 7 nucleotides match TRBD2. Germline CDR1 is LNHDA and CDR2 is SQIVND (reference sequence). CDR3 length: 15 amino acids. Germline trimming cut 5 bases from V and 6 bases from J; bases unmatched to any gene: 11. CDR3 DNA sequence: TGTGCCAGTAGTTCAGGACTAGTTAGGTCGGATACGCAGTATTTT. Its protein product is CASSSGLVRSDTQYF.

The rearrangement joins TRBV7-2 to TRBJ2-7; a weak D match, TRBD1 (6 bases). The CDR3 sequence is 15 residues long. V lost 5 bases, J lost 5 bases, and 19 bases lay in between. Per the germline V gene, CDR1 is SGHTA and CDR2 is FQGNSA. CDR3 residues: CASSPPGQPVHEQYF. The CDR3 DNA sequence: TGTGCCAGCAGCCCGCCGGGACAACCCGTCCACGAGCAGTACTTC.

The chain has TRBV24-1 and TRBJ2-5; 10 bases fit TRBD1. The CDR3 has 15 residues. The trim removed 9 bases at V and 5 bases at J, leaving 11 bases unmatched. The germline CDR1 and CDR2 sequences are KGHDR and SFDVKD. This CDR3 reads CATRGTGDVRETQYF. The CDR3 coding sequence is TGTGCCACCCGAGGGACAGGGGATGTGCGGGAGACCCAGTACTTC.

The chain joins TRBV6-6 to TRBJ2-7, with a weak D call TRBD2 (6 bases). V lost 4 bases and J 0 bases, leaving 10 bases between the germline ends. This CDR3 has 14 residues. CDR1 and CDR2 from the germline V gene are MNHNY and SVGAGI (reference sequence). The CDR3 DNA reads TGTGCCAGCAGTTTAGCGGAAAGCTCCTACGAGCAGTACTTC. Residues: CASSLAESSYEQYF.

The V and J genes are TRBV27 and TRBJ2-1; D uncertain. Trimming left V 7 bases short and J 0 bases short, with 10 bases between. This CDR3 is built from 14 residues. Germline V gene sequence: CDR1 MNHEY, CDR2 SMNVEV (reference sequence). The CDR3 nucleotides are TGTGCCAGCATGCTTCTGAGCTCCTACAATGAGCAGTTCTTC. As protein: CASMLLSSYNEQFF.

The CDR3 region is CASSPLIGSGDEQFF. In nucleotides, the CDR3 is TGTGCCAGCAGCCCACTAATCGGGAGCGGCGATGAGCAGTTCTTC. This chain connects TRBV3-1 (or the pseudogene TRBV3-2) to TRBJ2-1; the D gene is possibly TRBD2 (6 bases). The CDR3 runs 15 residues. V lost 4 bases, J lost 8 bases, and 18 bases lay in between. The V gene's germline CDR1 is LGHDT and CDR2 YNNKEL (reference sequence).

This sequence joins TRBV3-1 (or the pseudogene TRBV3-2) and TRBJ2-1, with D perhaps TRBD2 (6 bases). Trimming cost V 1 base and J 4 bases, with 17 bases left between them. Germline assignment: CDR1 LGHDT and CDR2 YNNKEL (reference sequence). The CDR3 length is 17 residues. The CDR3 region is CASSQVPLGTYYNEQFF. Here the CDR3 DNA reads TGTGCCAGCAGCCAAGTCCCTCTCGGGACTTATTACAATGAGCAGTTCTTC.

The V and J genes are TRBV7-3 and TRBJ2-3, with 9 bases identical to TRBD2. V was pared by 1 base and J by 4 bases, with 6 bases of the junction left unmatched. This CDR3 is 16 amino acids long. Germline CDR1 reads SGHTA; CDR2 reads FQGTGA. For the CDR3, the DNA is TGTGCCAGCAGCTTAAACCCCGGGACTAGCTCAGATACGCAGTATTTT. Protein: CASSLNPGTSSDTQYF.

V usage is TRBV6-2 or TRBV6-3 and J usage is TRBJ2-5; D perhaps matches TRBD1 (6 bases). Germline V gene data show CDR1 as MNHEY and CDR2 as SVGEGT. The CDR3 loop spans 14 amino acids. Trimming took 5 bases from V and 5 from J, leaving 15 bases between them. The CDR3 DNA is TGTGCCAGCAGTGGCCCGACAGGCGCGGAGACCCAGTACTTC. This gives the protein CASSGPTGAETQYF.

The V gene is TRBV19, the J gene TRBJ2-1, with D hard to call. The CDR3 is made up of 17 amino acids. The ends were cut back, 1 base at V and 0 bases at J, with 13 bases in the middle. Germline V lookup: CDR1 LNHDA, CDR2 SQIVND (reference sequence). CDR3: CASSIVRSSYSYNEQFF. CDR3 sequence (DNA): TGTGCCAGTAGTATAGTTCGGAGCAGCTACTCCTACAATGAGCAGTTCTTC.

V and J are TRBV5-1 and TRBJ2-3; TRBD2 might be the D (5 bases). V gave up 1 base and J gave up 4 bases, with 16 bases separating them. CDR3 length equals 16 residues. Germline CDR1 and CDR2: SGHRS and YFSETQ. The CDR3 DNA reads TGCGCCAGCAGCTTGACCAGCGGACTCGACGCAGATACGCAGTATTTT. Translated, it gives CASSLTSGLDADTQYF.

The rearrangement joins TRBV30 to TRBJ2-5, with TRBD2 matching 13 bases. V was clipped by 0 bases and J by 5 bases; unmatched bases: 3. This CDR3 region has 15 residues. Germline V gene data show CDR1 as GTSNPN and CDR2 as SVGIG (reference sequence). Written as DNA, the CDR3 is TGTGCCTGGAGTGTCACTAGCGGGAGGGATGAGACCCAGTACTTC. It codes for CAWSVTSGRDETQYF.

The genes are TRBV27 and TRBJ2-1; D is possibly TRBD2 (5 bases). The CDR3 runs 16 residues. Germline V gene lookup returns CDR1 MNHEY and CDR2 SMNVEV (reference sequence). Trimming took off 5 bases at V and 10 bases at J, with 24 bases between the two ends. The chain's CDR3 is CASSGERQSRVNEQFF. In DNA form, the CDR3 reads TGTGCCAGCAGTGGTGAGCGGCAAAGTAGGGTCAACGAGCAGTTCTTC.

This sequence joins TRBV28 and TRBJ1-5; TRBD1 is a possible D gene (6 bases). The CDR3 is made up of 15 amino acids. Trimming removed 2 bases at V and 7 bases at J, with 15 bases between. In germline, CDR1 is MDHEN, CDR2 SYDVKM. The CDR3 sequence: CASSLRGGARQPQHF. CDR3 nucleotide sequence: TGTGCCAGCAGTTTACGTGGGGGGGCCCGACAGCCCCAGCATTTT.

The V gene is TRBV6-2 or TRBV6-3, the J gene TRBJ1-1; D is uncertain. V lost 5 bases and J lost 1, with 11 bases in between. Germline assignment: CDR1 MNHEY and CDR2 SVGEGT. The length of the CDR3 is 14 residues. The CDR3 here is CASSPTTPNTEAFF. CDR3 sequence (DNA): TGTGCCAGCAGTCCGACGACACCGAACACTGAAGCTTTCTTT.

This clone was counted once. This sequence joins TRBV5-1 and TRBJ2-7, with D perhaps TRBD1 (8 bases). Germline-derived CDR1 and CDR2 are SGHRS and YFSETQ. The CDR3 sequence is 14 residues long. The V and J ends lost 4 bases and 2 bases respectively, with 13 bases between them. This CDR3 reads CASSPQGGAYEQYF. The CDR3 DNA follows: TGCGCCAGCAGCCCACAGGGGGGGGCCTACGAGCAGTACTTC.

The count of this clone is one. The gene calls are TRBV4-3 and TRBJ2-1; 7 positions agree with TRBD2. The CDR3 runs 15 residues. The J segment lost 4 bases and the V segment lost 4 bases, leaving 7 bases of the junction unmatched. Per germline, CDR1 LGHNA and CDR2 YSLEER. CDR3 protein: CASSLERDMYNEQFF. DNA for the CDR3: TGCGCCAGCAGCCTCGAGCGGGATATGTACAATGAGCAGTTCTTC.

This chain joins TRBV5-1 and TRBJ1-1; 8 bases match TRBD1. With V trimmed by 4 bases and J by 4 bases, 3 bases remained unmatched. Germline V gene lookup returns CDR1 SGHRS and CDR2 YFSETQ. The CDR3 consists of 13 residues. This chain's CDR3 is CASSLDRGTEAFF. The CDR3 DNA reads as TGCGCCAGCAGCCTCGACAGGGGCACTGAAGCTTTCTTT.